The 30 T cell receptor beta chains reported below all come from one sample, sequenced in a study of T cell repertoires in cytomegalovirus infection. TCRdb redid the calling of the reads with MiXCR, one entry per CDR3 protein. The sample records hundreds of thousands of distinct CDR3 sequences, 8% to 10% being singletons. Material: PBMCs. These receptors originate from a human donor in good health (CMV status not recorded). Some clones in this sample may be carry-over from other donors' samples.

This clonotype was seen ten or more times. The CDR3 nucleotides are TGTGCCAGCAGCCCCTATCGGACTAGCGGGGGGCCCCAGTACGAGCAGTACTTC. This encodes CASSPYRTSGGPQYEQYF. The genes are TRBV7-6 and TRBJ2-7, with 14 bases that match TRBD2. Germline values: CDR1 SGHVS, CDR2 FNYEAQ. The CDR3 contains 18 residues. V was pared by 5 bases and J by 4 bases, with 13 bases of the junction left unmatched.

This clonotype was counted a few times. The chain carries TRBV18 and TRBJ1-6, with no clear D. The V end was cut by 3 bases, the J end by 5 bases, with 5 bases between. Looked up from germline, CDR1 is KGHSH and CDR2 is LQKENI. The CDR3 sequence is 13 residues long. In DNA, the CDR3 is TGTGCCAGCTCACCGACGGATAATTCACCCCTCCACTTT. Translation: CASSPTDNSPLHF.

This clonotype was recorded many times. The V and J genes are TRBV28 and TRBJ1-1; possibly TRBD1 for D (5 bases). The CDR3 totals 14 residues. Germline values: CDR1 MDHEN, CDR2 SYDVKM. Deletions cut 4 bases from V and 12 bases from J, with 21 bases between. The DNA for the CDR3 is TGTGCCAGCAGTTCAACTAACCCAGGGTCGGGGACTTTCTTT. Its protein product is CASSSTNPGSGTFF.

The chain joins TRBV4-3 to TRBJ2-2; 11 bases fit TRBD2. This CDR3 spans 21 amino acids. From germline, CDR1 is LGHNA and CDR2 YSLEER. V dropped 4 bases and J dropped 1; count of bases not matched to a gene: 17. The CDR3 sequence is CASSLRTPTYSGGGNTGELFF. CDR3 DNA sequence: TGCGCCAGCAGCCTCCGAACCCCCACCTATAGCGGGGGGGGGAACACCGGGGAGCTGTTTTTT.

This clonotype was picked up a small number of times. The CDR3 loop is CSVATNEKLFF. CDR3 DNA sequence: TGCAGCGTTGCGACTAATGAAAAACTGTTTTTT. The chain has TRBV29-1 and TRBJ1-4; D is ambiguous. CDR1 and CDR2 from the germline V gene are SQVTM and ANQGSEA. The V gene lost 4 bases and the J gene lost 2 bases, with 2 bases spanning the gap. The CDR3 is made up of 11 amino acids.

This clonotype was detected a few times. V and J are TRBV12-3 or TRBV12-4 and TRBJ1-6; perhaps TRBD1 as D (5 bases). There are 13 residues in the CDR3. V lost 3 bases to trimming and J lost 10 bases, with 10 bases between them. CDR3 protein: CASSLGGLSPLHF. The DNA for the CDR3 is TGTGCCAGCAGTTTGGGGGGTCTATCACCCCTCCACTTT.

In its sample, this clonotype was seen many times. V gene TRBV29-1 combines with J gene TRBJ2-1; 15 nucleotides match TRBD2. The CDR3 consists of 16 residues. V dropped 6 bases and J dropped 4; count of bases not matched to a gene: 7. CDR1 and CDR2 from the germline V gene are SQVTM and ANQGSEA. In DNA, the CDR3 is TGCAGCGTCGCCGGGACTAGCGGGGGGACATACAATGAGCAGTTCTTC. This encodes CSVAGTSGGTYNEQFF.

This clonotype was recorded once. The chain carries TRBV20-1 and TRBJ2-3; 9 bases are a match to TRBD2. This CDR3 spans 15 amino acids. The germline gives CDR1 DFQATT, CDR2 SNEGSKA (reference sequence). Trimming took 3 bases from V and 8 from J; bases not matched to a gene: 12. The CDR3 region is CSASYSGGPGGTQYF. The CDR3 nucleotides read TGCAGTGCTAGCTACAGCGGGGGGCCAGGGGGTACGCAGTATTTT.

The table lists this clonotype with many counts. The chain carries TRBV7-2 and TRBJ2-7, with D perhaps being TRBD1 or TRBD2 (5 bases each). V shed 2 bases and J shed 0 bases, with 11 bases lying between them. Germline V gene sequence: CDR1 SGHTA, CDR2 FQGNSA. The CDR3 contains 15 residues. CDR3 in DNA: TGTGCCAGCAGCTTAAGGGACGGCAGCTCCTACGAGCAGTACGTC. Amino acids: CASSLRDGSSYEQYV.

In this sample, this clonotype turned up many times. The chain has TRBV10-3 and TRBJ1-2; D is unclear. Germline CDR1 reads ENHRY; CDR2 reads SYGVKD. The CDR3 runs to 12 residues. V dropped 6 bases and J dropped 4 bases, with 9 bases sitting between them. The CDR3 spells CAIRDLGYGYTF. CDR3 sequence (DNA): TGTGCCATCAGGGATCTGGGCTATGGCTACACCTTC.

This clonotype was seen many times. The chain employs TRBV3-1 and TRBJ2-2; TRBD1 might be the D (6 bases). This CDR3 is built from 15 residues. Germline V gene sequence: CDR1 LGHDT, CDR2 YNNKEL (reference sequence). V was pared by 1 base and J by 6 bases, with 12 bases between. CDR3 amino acids: CASSQAQGFAGELFF. The DNA of the CDR3 is TGTGCCAGCAGCCAAGCCCAGGGGTTCGCCGGGGAGCTGTTTTTT.

This sequence joins TRBV20-1 and TRBJ2-1; 11 bases match TRBD2. This CDR3 region has 14 residues. CDR1 is DFQATT, CDR2 SNEGSKA, per germline (reference sequence). J lost 7 bases, V lost 2 bases, and 4 bases had no gene match. The CDR3 bases are TGCAGTGCTAGACCGCCTAGCGGGGGGAATGAGCAGTTCTTC. It specifies CSARPPSGGNEQFF.

This rearrangement joins TRBV14 to TRBJ2-5; 7 bases fit TRBD1. Germline V gene sequence: CDR1 SGHDN, CDR2 FVKESK. This CDR3 spans 14 amino acids. After removal of 2 bases from V and 2 bases from J, the junction contained 2 bases not matched to a gene. The CDR3 loop reads CASSQWTGQETQYF. The DNA of the CDR3 is TGTGCCAGCAGCCAATGGACAGGACAAGAGACCCAGTACTTC.

In this sample, this clonotype turned up many times. The CDR3 sequence: CASRTTGLEQFF. The CDR3 DNA is TGCGCCAGCAGGACGACAGGCCTTGAGCAGTTCTTC. This sequence joins TRBV5-1 and TRBJ2-1; D is possibly TRBD1 (6 bases). V was shortened by 5 bases and J by 9 bases, with 12 bases between the two germline ends. The germline V gene has CDR1 SGHRS and CDR2 YFSETQ. The CDR3 extends over 12 amino acids.

The chain is built from TRBV20-1 and TRBJ1-5; possible D gene TRBD1, 6 bases. Per the germline V gene, CDR1 is DFQATT and CDR2 is SNEGSKA (reference sequence). V lost 0 bases and J 7 bases, leaving 13 bases between the germline ends. The CDR3 length is 14 residues. Written as DNA, the CDR3 is TGCAGTGCTAGAGAGACAGGTTCGTCCCAGCCCCAGCATTTT. Encoded protein: CSARETGSSQPQHF.

This clonotype was observed at least ten times. The gene calls are TRBV5-4 and TRBJ2-5; 11 bases map to TRBD2. Germline V gene sequence: CDR1 SGHNT, CDR2 YYREEE (reference sequence). The junction had 8 bases not matched to a gene; V was cut back by 4 bases and J by 3 bases. The length of the CDR3 is 16 residues. In DNA form, the CDR3 reads TGTGCCAGCAGCCCCCGACTAGCGGGGCTAGAAGAGACCCAGTACTTC. Amino acids: CASSPRLAGLEETQYF.

In this sample, this clonotype turned up many times. The J gene is TRBJ1-4, the V gene TRBV7-9; D call uncertain. CDR1 is SEHNR, CDR2 FQNEAQ, per germline (reference sequence). V lost 3 bases to trimming and J lost 7 bases, with 12 bases between them. The CDR3 has 14 amino acids. DNA for the CDR3: TGTGCCAGCAGCTTGGACGATTTCGGTGAAAAACTGTTTTTT. Translated, it gives CASSLDDFGEKLFF.

This clonotype was seen ten or more times. CDR3 coding DNA: TGTGCCAGCAGACAGGGGAACCTCGGGGAGACCCAGTACTTC. This translates into CASRQGNLGETQYF. V is TRBV7-9 and J is TRBJ2-5; 7 bases are a match to TRBD1. V was pared by 6 bases and J by 5 bases, with 9 bases of the junction left unmatched. CDR3 length: 14 residues. CDR1 is SEHNR and CDR2 is FQNEAQ in the germline V gene (reference sequence).

In this sample, this clonotype turned up many times. At one end the junction does not follow the germline gene, possibly because of a read error. The chain carries TRBV7-7 and TRBJ2-3, with D perhaps matching TRBD1 or TRBD2 (6 bases each). Germline V gene sequence: CDR1 SSHAT, CDR2 FNYEAQ (reference sequence). The CDR3 is made up of 15 amino acids. The CDR3 DNA follows: TGTGCTAGCAGCTTAACAGGGACTCGCACAGATACGCAGTATTTT. Translated: CASSLTGTRTDTQYF.

This clonotype was counted at least ten times. CDR3 loop: CASSPQRNNNYGYTF. The CDR3 DNA sequence: TGTGCCAGCAGTCCCCAACGGAATAATAACTATGGCTACACCTTC. This chain uses TRBV28 with TRBJ1-2; D is unclear. The CDR3 has 15 residues. V dropped 5 bases and J dropped 1 base, with 14 bases sitting between them. Germline assignment: CDR1 MDHEN and CDR2 SYDVKM.

This chain uses TRBV6-5 with TRBJ1-4; 8 nucleotides match TRBD1. V shed 0 bases, J shed 7 bases, and the junction held 4 bases outside the gene matches. Germline CDR1 and CDR2: MNHEY and SVGAGI. The length of the CDR3 is 15 residues. Here the CDR3 reads CASSYSTGVIEKLFF. In nucleotides, the CDR3 is TGTGCCAGCAGTTACTCGACAGGGGTTATTGAAAAACTGTTTTTT.

V and J are TRBV18 and TRBJ2-2; no clear D. This CDR3 contains 16 residues. The germline V gene has CDR1 KGHSH and CDR2 LQKENI. V lost 0 bases, J lost 0 bases, and 8 bases lay in between. The CDR3: CASSPPKGTNTGELFF. The DNA for the CDR3 is TGTGCCAGCTCACCACCGAAGGGCACGAACACCGGGGAGCTGTTTTTT.

This clonotype was counted ten times or more. This chain joins TRBV3-1 and TRBJ2-7, with 7 bases aligning to TRBD1. CDR3 length: 15 amino acids. Trimming at V came to 1 base and at J to 2 bases, leaving 5 bases not matched to a gene. Germline V lookup: CDR1 LGHDT, CDR2 YNNKEL (reference sequence). CDR3 residues: CASSQAPGGPYEQYF. The CDR3, as DNA: TGTGCCAGCAGCCAAGCCCCAGGGGGACCCTACGAGCAGTACTTC.

This clonotype came up many times. The rearrangement joins TRBV6-1 to TRBJ2-7; TRBD1 matches at 12 bases. The V segment lost 6 bases and the J segment 9 bases; nucleotides outside the gene matches: 15. The CDR3 loop spans 16 amino acids. Germline V CDR1 and CDR2: MNHNS, SASEGT. CDR3 loop: CASSRRAGTGGMVQYF. The CDR3 nucleotides are TGTGCCAGCAGCCGACGCGCCGGGACAGGGGGCATGGTGCAGTACTTC.

This clonotype was detected ten times or more. The genes are TRBV28 and TRBJ2-3; D ambiguous. CDR1 and CDR2 from the germline V gene are MDHEN and SYDVKM. Trimming took 5 bases from V and 1 from J, leaving 13 bases between them. This CDR3 has 15 residues. The CDR3 sequence: CASSPQVFGTDTQYF. For the CDR3, the DNA is TGTGCCAGCAGTCCCCAGGTGTTCGGCACAGATACGCAGTATTTT.

This clonotype was seen repeatedly, ten times or more. V usage is TRBV28 and J usage is TRBJ2-5, with TRBD1 matching 7 bases. Trimming cost V 6 bases and J 1 base; bases outside gene matches: 8. CDR1 is MDHEN and CDR2 is SYDVKM in the germline V gene. This CDR3 is 15 amino acids long. The CDR3 bases are TGTGCCAGCAGCCGTGGACAGGCCGTCCAAGAGACCCAGTACTTC. This translates into CASSRGQAVQETQYF. Full variable domain (rest looked up from reference TRBV28 and TRBJ2-5): DVKVTQSSRYLVKRTGEKVFLECVQDMDHENMFWYRQDPGLGLRLIYFSYDVKMKEKGDIPEGYSVSREKKERFSLILESASTNQTSMYLCASSRGQAVQETQYFGPGTRLLVL.

Many counts were recorded for this clonotype. The chain is built from TRBV5-6 and TRBJ2-5; TRBD2 matches 16 bases. The J segment lost 5 bases and the V segment lost 0 bases, leaving 7 bases of the junction unmatched. The CDR3 contains 18 residues. CDR1 is SGHDT and CDR2 is YYEEEE in the germline V gene. In DNA form, the CDR3 reads TGTGCCAGCAGCTTGGATGGGGGACTAGCGGGGGGGCCTGAGACCCAGTACTTC. Translated: CASSLDGGLAGGPETQYF.

This clonotype was observed at least ten times. J is TRBJ2-7 and V is TRBV6-5, with a tentative D call TRBD1 (6 bases). The germline gives CDR1 MNHEY, CDR2 SVGAGI. The V end was cut by 2 bases, the J end by 2 bases, with 13 bases between. The CDR3 has 15 residues. The DNA of the CDR3 is TGTGCCAGCAGTTACAAGGCAGGGGCCCCCTACGAGCAGTACGTC. This translates into CASSYKAGAPYEQYV.

The chain is built from TRBV28 and TRBJ1-3, with a weak D call TRBD1 (6 bases). Trimming took off 7 bases at V and 2 bases at J, with 18 bases between the two ends. The CDR3 loop spans 16 amino acids. CDR1 is MDHEN, CDR2 SYDVKM, per germline. The CDR3 nucleotides read TGTGCCAGCACCCCCGGGGGGGGCCGAACTGGAAACACCATATATTTT. Encoded protein: CASTPGGGRTGNTIYF.

Many counts were recorded for this clonotype. The V and J genes are TRBV14 and TRBJ2-1, with D unresolved. This CDR3 is 16 amino acids long. V dropped 2 bases and J dropped 0 bases, with 11 bases sitting between them. Germline lookup yields CDR1 SGHDN and CDR2 FVKESK. The CDR3 region is CASSQPGEISYNEQFF. The CDR3 DNA reads as TGTGCCAGCAGCCAACCCGGTGAAATCTCCTACAATGAGCAGTTCTTC.